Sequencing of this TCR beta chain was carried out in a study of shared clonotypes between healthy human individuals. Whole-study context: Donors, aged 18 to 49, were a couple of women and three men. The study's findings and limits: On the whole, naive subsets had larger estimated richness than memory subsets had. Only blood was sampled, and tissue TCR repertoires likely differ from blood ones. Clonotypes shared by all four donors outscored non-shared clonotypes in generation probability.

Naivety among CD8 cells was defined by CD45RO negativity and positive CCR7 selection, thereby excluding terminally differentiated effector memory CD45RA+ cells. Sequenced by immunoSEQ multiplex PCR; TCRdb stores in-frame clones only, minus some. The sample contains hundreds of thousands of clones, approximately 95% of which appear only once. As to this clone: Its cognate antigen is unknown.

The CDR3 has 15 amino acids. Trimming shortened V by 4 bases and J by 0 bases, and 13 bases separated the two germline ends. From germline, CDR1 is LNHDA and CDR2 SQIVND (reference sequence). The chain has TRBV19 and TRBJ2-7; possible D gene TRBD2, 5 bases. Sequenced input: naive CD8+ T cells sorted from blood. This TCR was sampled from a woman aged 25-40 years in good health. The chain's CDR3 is CASSTREELSYEQYF. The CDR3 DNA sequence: TGTGCCAGTAGTACCCGGGAAGAACTCTCCTACGAGCAGTACTTC. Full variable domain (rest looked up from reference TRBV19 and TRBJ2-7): DGGITQSPKYLFRKEGQNVTLSCEQNLNHDAMYWYRQDPGQGLRLIYYSQIVNDFQKGDIAEGYSVSREKKESFPLTVTSAQKNPTAFYLCASSTREELSYEQYFGPGTRLTVT.